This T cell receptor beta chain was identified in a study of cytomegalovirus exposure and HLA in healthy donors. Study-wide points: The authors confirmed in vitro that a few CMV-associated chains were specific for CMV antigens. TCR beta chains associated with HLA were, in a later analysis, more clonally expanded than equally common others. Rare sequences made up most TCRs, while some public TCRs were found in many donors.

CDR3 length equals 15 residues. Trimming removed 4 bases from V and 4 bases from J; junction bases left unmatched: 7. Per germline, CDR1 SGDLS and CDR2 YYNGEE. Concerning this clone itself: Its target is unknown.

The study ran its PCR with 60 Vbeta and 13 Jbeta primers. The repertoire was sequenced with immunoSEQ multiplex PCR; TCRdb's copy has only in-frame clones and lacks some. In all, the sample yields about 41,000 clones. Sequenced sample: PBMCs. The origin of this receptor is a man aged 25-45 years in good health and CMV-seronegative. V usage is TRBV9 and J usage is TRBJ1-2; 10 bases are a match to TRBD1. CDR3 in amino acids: CASSFGQGGIYGYTF. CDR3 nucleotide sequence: TGTGCCAGCAGCTTCGGACAGGGGGGCATCTATGGCTACACCTTC.